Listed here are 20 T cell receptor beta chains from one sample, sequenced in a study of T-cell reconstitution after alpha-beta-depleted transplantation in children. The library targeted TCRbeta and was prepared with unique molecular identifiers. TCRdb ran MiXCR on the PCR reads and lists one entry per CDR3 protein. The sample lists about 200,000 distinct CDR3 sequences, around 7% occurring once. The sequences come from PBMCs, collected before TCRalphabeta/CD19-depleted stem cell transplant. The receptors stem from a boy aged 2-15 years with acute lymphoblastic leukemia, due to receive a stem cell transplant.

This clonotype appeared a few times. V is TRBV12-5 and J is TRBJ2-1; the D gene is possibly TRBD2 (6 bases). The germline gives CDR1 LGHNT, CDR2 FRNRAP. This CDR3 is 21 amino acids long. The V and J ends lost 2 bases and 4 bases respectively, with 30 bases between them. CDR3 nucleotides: TGTGCTAGTGGTTTGAACGTCTGGGGGGTGGGGTCCCCGATCGGATACAATGAGCAGTTCTTC. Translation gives CASGLNVWGVGSPIGYNEQFF. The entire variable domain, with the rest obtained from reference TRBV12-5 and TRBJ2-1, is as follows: DARVTQTPRHKVTEMGQEVTMRCQPILGHNTVFWYRQTMMQGLELLAYFRNRAPLDDSGMPKDRFSAEMPDATLATLKIQPSEPRDSAVYFCASGLNVWGVGSPIGYNEQFFGPGTRLTVL.

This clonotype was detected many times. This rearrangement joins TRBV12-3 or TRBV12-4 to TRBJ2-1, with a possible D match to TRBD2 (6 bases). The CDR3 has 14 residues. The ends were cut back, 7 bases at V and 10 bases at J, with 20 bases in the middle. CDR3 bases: TGTGCCAGCATCAAAGACTTGGGGAGGCAGGAGCAGTTCTTC. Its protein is CASIKDLGRQEQFF.

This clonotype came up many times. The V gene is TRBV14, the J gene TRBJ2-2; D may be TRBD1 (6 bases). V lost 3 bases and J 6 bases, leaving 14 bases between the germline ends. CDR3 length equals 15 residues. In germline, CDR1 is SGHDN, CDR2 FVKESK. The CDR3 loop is CASSQVQGVAGELFF. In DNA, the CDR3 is TGTGCCAGCAGCCAGGTACAGGGAGTCGCCGGGGAGCTGTTTTTT.

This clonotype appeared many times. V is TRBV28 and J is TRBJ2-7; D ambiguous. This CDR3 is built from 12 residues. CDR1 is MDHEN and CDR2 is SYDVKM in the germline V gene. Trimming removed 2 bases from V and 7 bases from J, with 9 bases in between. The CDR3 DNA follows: TGTGCCAGCAGTTTACAACGATTGGAGCAGTACTTC. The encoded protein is CASSLQRLEQYF.

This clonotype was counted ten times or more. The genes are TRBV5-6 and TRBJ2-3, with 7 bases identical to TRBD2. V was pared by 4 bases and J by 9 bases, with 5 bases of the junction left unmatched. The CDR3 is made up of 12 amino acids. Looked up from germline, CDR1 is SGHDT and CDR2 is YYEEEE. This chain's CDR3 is CASSTSAWTQYF. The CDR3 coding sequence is TGTGCCAGCAGCACTAGCGCATGGACGCAGTATTTT. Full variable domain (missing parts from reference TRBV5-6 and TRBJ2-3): DAGVTQSPTHLIKTRGQQVTLRCSPKSGHDTVSWYQQALGQGPQFIFQYYEEEERQRGNFPDRFSGHQFPNYSSELNVNALLLGDSALYLCASSTSAWTQYFGPGTRLTVL.

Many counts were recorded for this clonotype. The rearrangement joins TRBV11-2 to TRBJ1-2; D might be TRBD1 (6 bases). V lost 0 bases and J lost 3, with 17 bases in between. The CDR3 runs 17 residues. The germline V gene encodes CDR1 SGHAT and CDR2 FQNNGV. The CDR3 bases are TGTGCCAGCAGCTTAGAGGACGGGGGCGCGCAGCACTATGGCTACACCTTC. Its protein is CASSLEDGGAQHYGYTF.

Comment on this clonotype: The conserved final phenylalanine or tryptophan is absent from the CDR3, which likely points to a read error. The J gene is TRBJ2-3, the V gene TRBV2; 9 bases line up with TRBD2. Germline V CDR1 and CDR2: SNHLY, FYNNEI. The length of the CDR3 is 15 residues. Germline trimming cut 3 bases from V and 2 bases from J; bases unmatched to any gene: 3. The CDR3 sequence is CASSDGGRATDTQYL. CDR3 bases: TGTGCCAGCAGTGATGGCGGGAGGGCCACAGATACGCAGTATTTG.

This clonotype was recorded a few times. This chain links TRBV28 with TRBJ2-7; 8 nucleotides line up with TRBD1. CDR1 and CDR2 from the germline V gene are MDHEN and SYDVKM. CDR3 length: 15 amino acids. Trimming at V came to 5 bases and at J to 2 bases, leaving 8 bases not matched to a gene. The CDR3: CASSTPGTGTYEQYF. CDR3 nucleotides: TGTGCCAGCAGTACCCCCGGGACAGGAACCTACGAGCAGTACTTC.

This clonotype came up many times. CDR3 bases: TGTGCCAGCACCCCCAAGCTCAGGGACAGGAACGAGCAGTACTTC. This translates into CASTPKLRDRNEQYF. V is TRBV28 and J is TRBJ2-7, with TRBD1 matching 8 bases. CDR1 is MDHEN, CDR2 SYDVKM, per germline. The ends lost 7 bases at V and 5 bases at J; junction bases unmatched: 13. The CDR3 has 15 residues.

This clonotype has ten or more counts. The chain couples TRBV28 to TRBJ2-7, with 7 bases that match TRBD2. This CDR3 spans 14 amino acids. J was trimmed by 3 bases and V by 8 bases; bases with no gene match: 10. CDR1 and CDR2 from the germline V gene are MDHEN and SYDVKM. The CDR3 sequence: CASSRAGTVYEQYF. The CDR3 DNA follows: TGTGCCAGCTCTAGAGCGGGAACAGTCTACGAGCAGTACTTC.

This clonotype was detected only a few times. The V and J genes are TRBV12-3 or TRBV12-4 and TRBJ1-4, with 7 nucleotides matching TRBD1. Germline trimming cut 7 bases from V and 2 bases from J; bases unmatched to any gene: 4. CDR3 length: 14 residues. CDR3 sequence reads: CASTWGQTNEKLFF. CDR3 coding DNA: TGTGCCAGCACCTGGGGACAGACTAATGAAAAACTGTTTTTT.

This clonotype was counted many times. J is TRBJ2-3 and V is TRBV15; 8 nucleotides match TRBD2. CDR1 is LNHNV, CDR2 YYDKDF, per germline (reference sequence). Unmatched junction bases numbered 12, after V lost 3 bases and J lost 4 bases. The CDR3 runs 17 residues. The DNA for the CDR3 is TGTGCCACCAGCAGGAGATTAGCGGGAAATATTGCAGATACGCAGTATTTT. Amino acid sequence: CATSRRLAGNIADTQYF.

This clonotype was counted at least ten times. The CDR3 DNA reads TGTGCCAGCAGCTTAGGGGGACTAGCAACGGCAGATACGCAGTATTTT. Translated, it gives CASSLGGLATADTQYF. The chain recombines TRBV7-2 with TRBJ2-3; 9 nucleotides agree with TRBD2. V dropped 1 base and J dropped 4; count of bases not matched to a gene: 6. CDR1 and CDR2 from the germline V gene are SGHTA and FQGNSA. CDR3 length: 16 amino acids.

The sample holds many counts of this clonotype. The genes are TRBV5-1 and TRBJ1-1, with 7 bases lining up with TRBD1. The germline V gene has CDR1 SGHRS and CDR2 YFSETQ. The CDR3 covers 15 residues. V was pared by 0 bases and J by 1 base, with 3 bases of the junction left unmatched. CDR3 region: CASSLDGQANTEAFF. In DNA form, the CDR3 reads TGCGCCAGCAGCTTGGACGGACAGGCGAACACTGAAGCTTTCTTT. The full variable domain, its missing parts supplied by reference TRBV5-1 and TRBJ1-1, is KAGVTQTPRYLIKTRGQQVTLSCSPISGHRSVSWYQQTPGQGLQFLFEYFSETQRNKGNFPGRFSGRQFSNSRSEMNVSTLELGDSALYLCASSLDGQANTEAFFGQGTRLTVV.

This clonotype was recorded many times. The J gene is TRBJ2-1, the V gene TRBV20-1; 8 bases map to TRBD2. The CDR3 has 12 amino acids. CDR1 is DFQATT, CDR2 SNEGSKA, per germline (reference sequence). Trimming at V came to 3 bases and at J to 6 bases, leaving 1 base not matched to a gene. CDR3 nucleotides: TGCAGTGCTAGCCGGGGGGGCAATGAGCAGTTCTTC. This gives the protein CSASRGGNEQFF.

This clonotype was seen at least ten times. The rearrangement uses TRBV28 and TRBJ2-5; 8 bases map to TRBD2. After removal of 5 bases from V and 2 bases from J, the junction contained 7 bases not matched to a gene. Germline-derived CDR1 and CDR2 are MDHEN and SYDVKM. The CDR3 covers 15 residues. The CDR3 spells CASSTPKRGQETQYF. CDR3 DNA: TGTGCCAGCAGTACCCCCAAGCGGGGGCAAGAGACCCAGTACTTC. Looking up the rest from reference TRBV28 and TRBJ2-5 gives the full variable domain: DVKVTQSSRYLVKRTGEKVFLECVQDMDHENMFWYRQDPGLGLRLIYFSYDVKMKEKGDIPEGYSVSREKKERFSLILESASTNQTSMYLCASSTPKRGQETQYFGPGTRLLVL.

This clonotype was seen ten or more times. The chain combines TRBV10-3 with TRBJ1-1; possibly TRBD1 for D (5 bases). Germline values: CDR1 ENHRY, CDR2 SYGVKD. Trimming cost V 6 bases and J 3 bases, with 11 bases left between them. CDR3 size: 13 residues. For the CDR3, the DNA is TGTGCCATCAGGGTCAGGGAGGACACTGAAGCTTTCTTT. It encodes CAIRVREDTEAFF.

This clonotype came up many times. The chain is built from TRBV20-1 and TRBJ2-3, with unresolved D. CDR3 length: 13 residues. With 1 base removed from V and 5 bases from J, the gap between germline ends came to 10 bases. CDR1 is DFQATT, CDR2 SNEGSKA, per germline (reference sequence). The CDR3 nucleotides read TGCAGTGCTAGAGCCCAGATTGGAGATACGCAGTATTTT. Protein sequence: CSARAQIGDTQYF.

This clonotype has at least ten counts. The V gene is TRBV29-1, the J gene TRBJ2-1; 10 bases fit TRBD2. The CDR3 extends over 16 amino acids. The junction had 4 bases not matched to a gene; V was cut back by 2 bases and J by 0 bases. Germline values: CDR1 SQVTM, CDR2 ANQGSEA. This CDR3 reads CSVELGTSVSYNEQFF. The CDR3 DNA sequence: TGCAGCGTTGAATTAGGGACTAGCGTCTCCTACAATGAGCAGTTCTTC.

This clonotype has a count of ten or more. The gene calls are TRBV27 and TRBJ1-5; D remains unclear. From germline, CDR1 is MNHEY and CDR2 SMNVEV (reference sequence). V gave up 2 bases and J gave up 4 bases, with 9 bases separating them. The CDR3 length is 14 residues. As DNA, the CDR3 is TGTGCCAGCAGTTTAGGGCTTGGGAATCAGCCCCAGCATTTT. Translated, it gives CASSLGLGNQPQHF.